Listed below are T cell receptor beta chains from one sample, sequenced in a study of OX40 agonist ivuxolimab in advanced cancers. The data were produced by immunoSEQ multiplex PCR, yet TCRdb's version contains in-frame clones alone and is incomplete. The repertoire holds some 19,000 clones, with more than 60% as singletons. This specimen was CD4+ or CD8+ T cells sorted from blood, taken in a trial of the OX40 agonist ivuxolimab. The receptors derive from an adult with an advanced solid tumor such as melanoma, head and neck, liver or kidney cancer. Each CDR3 is given with its conserved first and last residue. D genes are given only for firm matches. Clone sizes are given selectively: once, few, many, or a class where the clone is expanded.

TRBV27,NA,TRBJ1-1,few,CASSFGGPGGEAFF,TGTGCCAGCAGTTTCGGGGGGCCTGGGGGTGAAGCTTTCTTT
TRBV25-1,NA,TRBJ2-1,NA,CASSEIAPGTQSNEQFF,TGTGCCAGCAGTGAAATCGCCCCCGGGACGCAATCTAATGAGCAGTTCTTC
TRBV6-1,TRBD2,TRBJ2-5,many,CASSELAGAPETQYF,TGTGCCAGCAGTGAACTAGCGGGGGCCCCAGAGACCCAGTACTTC
TRBV6-6,TRBD1,TRBJ2-7,NA,CASSYEETGGWYEQYF,TGTGCCAGCAGTTATGAAGAGACAGGGGGCTGGTACGAGCAGTACTTC
TRBV5-1,TRBD1,TRBJ1-1,NA,CASSFWSGGRITEAFF,TGCGCCAGCAGCTTTTGGTCAGGGGGGAGAATCACTGAAGCTTTCTTT
TRBV6-1,NA,TRBJ2-1,NA,CASSERVTYNEQFF,TGTGCCAGCAGTGAAAGGGTCACCTACAATGAGCAGTTCTTC
TRBV7-9,NA,TRBJ1-5,NA,CASSLGPDSNQPQHF,TGTGCCAGCAGCTTAGGCCCGGATAGCAATCAGCCCCAGCATTTT
TRBV28,NA,TRBJ2-7,few,CASSLTGQTYEQYF,TGTGCCAGCAGTTTAACGGGACAAACCTACGAGCAGTACTTC
TRBV7-6,NA,TRBJ2-5,NA,CASSPQFPGLETQYF,TGTGCCAGCAGTCCACAATTTCCGGGACTTGAGACCCAGTACTTC
TRBV6-5,NA,TRBJ2-1,NA,CASRRGGGNEQFF,TGTGCCAGCCGTCGTGGGGGCGGCAATGAGCAGTTCTTC
TRBV15,TRBD1,TRBJ2-2,once,CATSSDRGLTGELFF,TGTGCCACCAGCTCGGACAGGGGGCTTACCGGGGAGCTGTTTTTT
TRBV7-2,TRBD1,TRBJ2-7,NA,CASSWGTGEGYEQYF,TGTGCCAGCAGCTGGGGGACAGGGGAGGGCTACGAGCAGTACTTC
TRBV6-5,NA,TRBJ2-1,medium-sized,CASSPMDYGNEQFF,TGTGCCAGCAGCCCCATGGACTACGGCAATGAGCAGTTCTTC
TRBV7-6,NA,TRBJ2-5,NA,CASSWSPQETQYF,TGTGCCAGCAGCTGGAGTCCCCAGGAGACCCAGTACTTC
TRBV4-2,NA,TRBJ2-3,NA,CASSQDYQASTDTQYF,TGTGCCAGCAGCCAAGATTACCAAGCTAGCACAGATACGCAGTATTTT